A selection of T cell receptor beta chains follows, all from one sample in a study of OX40 agonist ivuxolimab in advanced cancers. Profiling relied on immunoSEQ multiplex PCR, and the TCRdb table lists in-frame clones only, not all of them. The sample holds more than 60,000 clones; 80% to 90% are singletons and the top ten take 4%. The starting material was CD4+ or CD8+ T cells sorted from blood, obtained in a trial of the OX40 agonist ivuxolimab. These receptors were obtained from an adult with an advanced solid tumor such as melanoma, head and neck, liver or kidney cancer. Both conserved end residues are part of each CDR3. A D gene is named only where the DNA matches it firmly. Only part of the rows carry a size: once, few, many, or a class if the clone is expanded.

j_call,clone_size,d_call,v_call,cdr3_aa,cdr3_nt
TRBJ2-7,.,TRBD2,TRBV5-1,CASSLTSGYEQYF,TGCGCCAGCAGCTTAACTAGCGGCTACGAGCAGTACTTC
TRBJ1-1,.,.,TRBV11-3,CASSLARMNTEAFF,TGTGCCAGCAGCTTAGCCAGGATGAACACTGAAGCTTTCTTT
TRBJ2-2,.,TRBD2,TRBV27,CASSKRERVTGELFF,TGTGCCAGCAGCAAGCGGGAGAGGGTCACCGGGGAGCTGTTTTTT
TRBJ1-2,.,.,TRBV19,CARPCRTHYGYTF,TGTGCCAGACCCTGCAGGACACACTATGGCTACACCTTC
TRBJ1-4,.,.,TRBV6-6,CASTSATNEKLFF,TGTGCCAGCACTAGTGCAACTAATGAAAAACTGTTTTTT
TRBJ1-2,.,TRBD1,TRBV5-8,CASSQGQINYGYTF,TGTGCCAGCAGCCAGGGACAGATCAACTATGGCTACACCTTC
TRBJ2-5,.,.,TRBV2,CASSDLATETQYF,TGTGCCAGCAGTGATTTAGCGACTGAGACCCAGTACTTC
TRBJ2-1,once,.,TRBV2,CASSEVRERHNEQFF,TGTGCCAGCAGTGAAGTTCGGGAGCGACACAATGAGCAGTTCTTC
TRBJ1-5,.,TRBD1,TRBV19,CASNRDRPDNQPQHF,TGTGCCAGTAACCGGGACAGACCAGACAATCAGCCCCAGCATTTT
TRBJ1-4,.,TRBD1,TRBV29-1,CSVKTGGGEKLFF,TGCAGCGTCAAGACAGGGGGCGGTGAAAAACTGTTTTTT
TRBJ2-1,.,.,TRBV9,CASSLIAGTYNEQFF,TGTGCCAGCAGCTTAATTGCGGGCACCTACAATGAGCAGTTCTTC
TRBJ2-1,.,.,TRBV11-1,CASILGPTYNEQFF,TGTGCCAGCATCCTTGGCCCAACTTACAATGAGCAGTTCTTC
TRBJ1-1,once,.,TRBV7-7,CASSANRNTEAFF,TGTGCTAGCAGCGCGAACAGGAACACTGAAGCTTTCTTT
TRBJ2-5,.,TRBD2,TRBV5-1,CASSPSPAGVQETQYF,TGCGCCAGCAGCCCCTCCCCGGCGGGAGTCCAAGAGACCCAGTACTTC
TRBJ2-7,once,.,TRBV5-4,CASSWDNYEQYF,TGTGCCAGCAGCTGGGACAACTACGAGCAGTACTTC
TRBJ2-7,.,.,TRBV5-4,CASSLDGDPSYEQYF,TGTGCCAGCAGCTTGGACGGGGACCCTTCCTACGAGCAGTACTTC
TRBJ2-1,.,.,TRBV5-4,CASRPASSYNEQFF,TGTGCCAGCAGGCCAGCGAGCTCCTACAATGAGCAGTTCTTC
TRBJ2-1,.,TRBD2,TRBV5-1,CASSLTSGRYNEQFF,TGCGCCAGCAGCTTGACTAGCGGGAGGTACAATGAGCAGTTCTTC
TRBJ1-2,.,.,TRBV11-3,CASSFFYQIGDYGYTF,TGTGCCAGCAGCTTTTTTTATCAGATAGGGGACTATGGCTACACCTTC
TRBJ1-2,.,.,TRBV7-2,CASSLDRSGAYYGYTF,TGTGCCAGCAGCTTAGATCGGTCGGGGGCTTACTATGGCTACACCTTC
TRBJ2-5,.,.,TRBV30,CAWSVREGRETQYF,TGTGCCTGGAGTGTACGAGAGGGCCGGGAGACCCAGTACTTC
TRBJ1-1,.,.,TRBV19,CASQTPLGGLNTEAFF,TGTGCCAGCCAAACCCCCCTTGGAGGTTTGAACACTGAAGCTTTCTTT
TRBJ1-1,once,.,TRBV7-9,CASSLTGTLHGEAFF,TGTGCCAGCAGCTTAACCGGGACACTTCATGGTGAAGCTTTCTTT